This entry concerns a single T cell receptor beta chain. Its antigen is still unknown. The V and J ends lost 1 base and 8 bases, in that order; junction bases with no gene match: 1. The germline V gene has CDR1 GTSNPN and CDR2 SVGIG (reference sequence). The length of the CDR3 is 12 residues. TCR beta cDNA libraries included unique molecular identifiers. Out of roughly 0.95 to 11 million T cells, roughly 0.5 million cDNA molecules were generated. In TCRdb, the PCR reads were re-called with MiXCR into one record per CDR3 protein. The sample shows roughly 600,000 distinct CDR3 sequences, around 40% of them seen only once. This sample was taken from a study of post-analysis software for immune sequencing data. Study-wide findings and caveats: Samples from a shared batch, those prepared together, strongly co-clustered by F measure. Elevated frequency relative to controls characterized several TRBV segments in patients, TRBV5-6, TRBV5-1 and TRBV20-1 among them.

The source material was blood. This chain joins TRBV30 and TRBJ2-1; 8 bases match TRBD2. The TCR originated in a girl between 5 and 17 years old with multiple sclerosis. The CDR3 is CAWSGGGYEQFF. In nucleotides, the CDR3 is TGTGCCTGGAGTGGCGGGGGGTATGAGCAGTTCTTC.